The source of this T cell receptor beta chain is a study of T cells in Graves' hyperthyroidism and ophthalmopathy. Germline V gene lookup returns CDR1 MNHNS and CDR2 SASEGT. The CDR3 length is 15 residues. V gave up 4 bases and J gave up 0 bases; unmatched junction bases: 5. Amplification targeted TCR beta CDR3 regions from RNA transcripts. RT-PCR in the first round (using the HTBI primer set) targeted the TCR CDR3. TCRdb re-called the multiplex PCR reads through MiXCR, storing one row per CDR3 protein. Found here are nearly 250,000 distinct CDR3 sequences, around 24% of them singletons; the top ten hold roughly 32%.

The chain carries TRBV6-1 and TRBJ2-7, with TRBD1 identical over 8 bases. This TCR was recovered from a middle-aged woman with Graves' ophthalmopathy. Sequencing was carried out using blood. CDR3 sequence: CASSGTGTSSYEQYF. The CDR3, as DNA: TGTGCCAGCAGTGGGACAGGGACAAGCTCCTACGAGCAGTACTTC.